The sequence of this T cell receptor (beta chain) was determined in a study of ipilimumab plus nivolumab after autologous stem cell transplantation. This CDR3 contains 13 residues. The germline CDR1 and CDR2 sequences are SGHNT and YENEEA. The germline V and J ends were trimmed by 1 base and 9 bases, with 10 bases remaining between them. This table comes from immunoSEQ multiplex PCR, and its TCRdb copy is limited to in-frame clones, with some not included. The sample shows 20,000 to 30,000 clones, roughly 84% of them seen only once. Dosing: nivolumab 3 mg/kg IV, weeks 1, 4, 7, 10, then every two weeks to week 26. Worth noting for this clone: The antigen remains unidentified.

General study points: TCR repertoire, Treg phenotype and gut microbiota reportedly support more study of this approach.

Specimen: PBMCs, collected in a trial of ipilimumab plus nivolumab as post-transplant consolidation. This chain uses TRBV11-3 with TRBJ2-1; maybe TRBD1 (5 bases). This clonotype was sampled from a male donor with diffuse large B-cell lymphoma. The CDR3 DNA follows: TGTGCCAGCAGCTTAGTGTCTGACAGTGAGCAGTTCTTC. Residues: CASSLVSDSEQFF.